This T cell receptor (beta chain) was sequenced in a study of blood T cell repertoires in COVID-19. Study details: Researchers got acute and convalescent COVID-19 samples from the United States, Italy and Spain. Nucleic acid was either cDNA or gDNA, and it came from T cells, B-cell-depleted T cells, or PBMCs.

The protocol was immunoSEQ multiplex PCR, while the TCRdb copy is restricted to in-frame clones and leaves out a portion. This sample has approximately 100,000 clones, with roughly 82% found just once. From germline, CDR1 is LNHDA and CDR2 SQIVND (reference sequence). With V trimmed by 4 bases and J by 8 bases, 18 bases remained unmatched. This CDR3 is built from 17 residues. Input material: peripheral blood. This clonotype was obtained from a human donor in a cohort sampled during active COVID-19. The V call is TRBV19, the J call TRBJ1-2; 8 positions match TRBD1. The CDR3 sequence: CASSNVLVGTGRSGYTF. The DNA for the CDR3 is TGTGCCAGTAGTAATGTTCTAGTAGGGACAGGACGAAGCGGCTACACCTTC.